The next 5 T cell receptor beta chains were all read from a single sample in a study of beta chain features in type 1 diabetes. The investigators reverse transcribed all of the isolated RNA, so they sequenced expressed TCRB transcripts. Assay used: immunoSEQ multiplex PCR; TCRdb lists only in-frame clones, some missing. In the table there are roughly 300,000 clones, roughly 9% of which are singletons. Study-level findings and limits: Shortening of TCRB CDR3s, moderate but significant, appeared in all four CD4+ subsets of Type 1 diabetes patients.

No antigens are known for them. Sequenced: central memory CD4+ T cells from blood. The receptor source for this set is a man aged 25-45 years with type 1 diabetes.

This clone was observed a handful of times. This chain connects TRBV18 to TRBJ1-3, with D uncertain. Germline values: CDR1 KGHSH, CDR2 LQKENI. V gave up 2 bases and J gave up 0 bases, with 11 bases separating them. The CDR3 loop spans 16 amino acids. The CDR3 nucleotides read TGTGCCAGCTCACCAAGTGAGGCGCACTCTGGAAACACCATATATTTT. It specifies CASSPSEAHSGNTIYF.

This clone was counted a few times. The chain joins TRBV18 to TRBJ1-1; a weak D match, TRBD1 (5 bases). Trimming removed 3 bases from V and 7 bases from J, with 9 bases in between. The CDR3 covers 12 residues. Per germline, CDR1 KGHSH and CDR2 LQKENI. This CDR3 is CASSPSTVEAFF. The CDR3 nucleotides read TGTGCCAGCTCACCCTCGACAGTTGAAGCTTTCTTT.

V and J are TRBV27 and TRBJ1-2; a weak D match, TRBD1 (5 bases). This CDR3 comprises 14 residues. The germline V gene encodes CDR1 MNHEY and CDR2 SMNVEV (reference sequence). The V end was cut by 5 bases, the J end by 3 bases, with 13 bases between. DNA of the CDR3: TGTGCCAGCAGTGCAGGGTGGAGGGACTATGGCTACACCTTC. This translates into CASSAGWRDYGYTF.

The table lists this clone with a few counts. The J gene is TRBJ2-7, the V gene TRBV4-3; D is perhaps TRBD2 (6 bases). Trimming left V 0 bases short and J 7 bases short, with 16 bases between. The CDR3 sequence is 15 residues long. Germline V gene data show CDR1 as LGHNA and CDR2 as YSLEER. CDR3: CASSQEGGTHGEQYF. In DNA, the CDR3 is TGCGCCAGCAGCCAAGAAGGAGGGACTCATGGGGAGCAGTACTTC.

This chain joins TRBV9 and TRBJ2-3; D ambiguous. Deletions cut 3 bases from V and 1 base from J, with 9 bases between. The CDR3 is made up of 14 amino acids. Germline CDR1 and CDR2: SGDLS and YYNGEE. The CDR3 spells CASSAIGGTDTQYF. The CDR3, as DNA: TGTGCCAGCAGCGCCATTGGAGGCACAGATACGCAGTATTTT.